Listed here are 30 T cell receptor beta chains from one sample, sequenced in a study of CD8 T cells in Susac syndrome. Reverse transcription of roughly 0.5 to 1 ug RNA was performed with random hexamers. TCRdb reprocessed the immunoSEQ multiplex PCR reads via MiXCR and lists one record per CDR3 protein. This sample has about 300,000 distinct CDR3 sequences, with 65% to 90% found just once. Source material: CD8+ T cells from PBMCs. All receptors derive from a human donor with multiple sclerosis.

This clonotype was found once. The CDR3 DNA is TGTGCCAGCAGGCCTTTTCTAGCGGGAGAGGACACCGGGGAGCTGTTTTTT. Translated, it gives CASRPFLAGEDTGELFF. The chain links TRBV13 to TRBJ2-2; 10 nucleotides agree with TRBD2. Germline CDR1 reads PRHDT; CDR2 reads FYEKMQ (reference sequence). V lost 6 bases and J lost 3; bases outside the gene matches: 10. The CDR3 loop spans 17 amino acids. The variable domain in full, completed from reference TRBV13 and TRBJ2-2, reads AAGVIQSPRHLIKEKRETATLKCYPIPRHDTVYWYQQGPGQDPQFLISFYEKMQSDKGSIPDRFSAQQFSDYHSELNMSSLELGDSALYFCASRPFLAGEDTGELFFGEGSRLTVL.

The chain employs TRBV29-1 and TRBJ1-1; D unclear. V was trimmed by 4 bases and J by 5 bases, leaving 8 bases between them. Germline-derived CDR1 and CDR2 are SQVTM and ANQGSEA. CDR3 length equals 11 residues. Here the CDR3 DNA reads TGCAGCGTTGGAGAGGGTACTGAAGCTTTCTTT. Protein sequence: CSVGEGTEAFF.

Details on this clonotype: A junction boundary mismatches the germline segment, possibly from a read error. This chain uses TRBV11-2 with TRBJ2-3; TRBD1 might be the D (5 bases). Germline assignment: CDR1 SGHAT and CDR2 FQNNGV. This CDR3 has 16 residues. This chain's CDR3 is CASSSSGSGWFIKLHF. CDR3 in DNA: TGTGCCAGCAGCTCTTCAGGGTCGGGCTGGTTCATTAAGTTACATTTT.

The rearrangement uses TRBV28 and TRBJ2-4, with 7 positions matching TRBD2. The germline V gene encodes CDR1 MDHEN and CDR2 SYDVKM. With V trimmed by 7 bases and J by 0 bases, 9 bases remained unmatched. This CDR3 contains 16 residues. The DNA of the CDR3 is TGTGCCAGCACCCCGGGGGGACCCCTAGCCAAAAACATTCAGTACTTC. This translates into CASTPGGPLAKNIQYF.

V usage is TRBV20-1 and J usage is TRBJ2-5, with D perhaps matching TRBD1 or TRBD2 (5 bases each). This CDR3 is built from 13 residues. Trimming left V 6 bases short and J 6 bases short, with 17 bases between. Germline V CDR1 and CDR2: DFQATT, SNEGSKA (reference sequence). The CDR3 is CSAYIRGTKTQYF. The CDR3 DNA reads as TGCAGTGCGTATATACGGGGCACAAAGACCCAGTACTTC.

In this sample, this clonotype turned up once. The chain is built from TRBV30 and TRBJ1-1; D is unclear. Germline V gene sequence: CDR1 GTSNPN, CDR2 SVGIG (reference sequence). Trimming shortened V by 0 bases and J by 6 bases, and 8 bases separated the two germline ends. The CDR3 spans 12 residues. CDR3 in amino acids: CAWSVMSSEAFF. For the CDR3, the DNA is TGTGCCTGGAGTGTAATGAGCTCTGAAGCTTTCTTT.

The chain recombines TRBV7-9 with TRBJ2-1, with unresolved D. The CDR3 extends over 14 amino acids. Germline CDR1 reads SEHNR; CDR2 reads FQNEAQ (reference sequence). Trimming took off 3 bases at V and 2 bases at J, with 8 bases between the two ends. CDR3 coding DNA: TGTGCCAGCAGCTTCCCCGGGCCCTACAATGAGCAGTTCTTC. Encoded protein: CASSFPGPYNEQFF. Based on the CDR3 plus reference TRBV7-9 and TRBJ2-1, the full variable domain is DTGVSQNPRHKITKRGQNVTFRCDPISEHNRLYWYRQTLGQGPEFLTYFQNEAQLEKSRLLSDRFSAERPKGSFSTLEIQRTEQGDSAMYLCASSFPGPYNEQFFGPGTRLTVL.

CDR3 bases: TGTGCCAGCAGCCCCTGGCCCGGGAGCTACGAGCAGTACTTC. As protein: CASSPWPGSYEQYF. J is TRBJ2-7 and V is TRBV5-4; D is perhaps TRBD2 (6 bases). The germline CDR1 and CDR2 sequences are SGHNT and YYREEE (reference sequence). The CDR3 extends over 14 amino acids. V was trimmed by 4 bases and J by 3 bases, leaving 14 bases between them.

The CDR3, as DNA: TGCGCCAGCAGCTTTACAGGGGGTGACGAGCAGTACTTC. Translation: CASSFTGGDEQYF. The V gene is TRBV5-1, the J gene TRBJ2-7; TRBD1 agrees at 8 bases. The germline V gene has CDR1 SGHRS and CDR2 YFSETQ. CDR3 length: 13 residues. Trimming cost V 2 bases and J 5 bases; bases outside gene matches: 3.

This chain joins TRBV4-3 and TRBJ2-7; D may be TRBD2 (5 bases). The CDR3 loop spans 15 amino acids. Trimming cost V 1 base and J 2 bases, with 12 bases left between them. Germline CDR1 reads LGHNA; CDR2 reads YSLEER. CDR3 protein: CASSQVGAATYEQYF. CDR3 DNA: TGCGCCAGCAGCCAAGTAGGAGCGGCAACCTACGAGCAGTACTTC.

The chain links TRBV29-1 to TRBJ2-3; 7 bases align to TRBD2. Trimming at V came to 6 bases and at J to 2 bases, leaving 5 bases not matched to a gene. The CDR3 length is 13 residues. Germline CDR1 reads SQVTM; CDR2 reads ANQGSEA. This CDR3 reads CSVLAADTDTQYF. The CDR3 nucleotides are TGCAGCGTCCTAGCGGCAGACACAGATACGCAGTATTTT.

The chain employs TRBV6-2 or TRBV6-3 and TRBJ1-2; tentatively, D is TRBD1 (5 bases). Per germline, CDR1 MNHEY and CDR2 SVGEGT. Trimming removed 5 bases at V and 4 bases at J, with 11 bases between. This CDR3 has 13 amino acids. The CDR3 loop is CASSLMGPYGYTF. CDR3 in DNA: TGTGCCAGCAGTCTGATGGGGCCCTATGGCTACACCTTC.

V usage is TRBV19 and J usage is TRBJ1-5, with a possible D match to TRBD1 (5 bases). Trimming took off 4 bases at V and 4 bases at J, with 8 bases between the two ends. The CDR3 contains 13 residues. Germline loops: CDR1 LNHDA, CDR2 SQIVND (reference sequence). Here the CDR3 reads CASSTDSNQPQHF. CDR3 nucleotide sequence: TGTGCCAGTAGTACCGACAGTAATCAGCCCCAGCATTTT.

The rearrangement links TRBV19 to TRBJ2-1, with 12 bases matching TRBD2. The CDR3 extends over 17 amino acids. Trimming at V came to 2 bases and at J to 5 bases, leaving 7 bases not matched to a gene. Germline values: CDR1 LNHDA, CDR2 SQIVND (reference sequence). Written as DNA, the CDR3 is TGTGCCAGTAGTATACTACTAGCGGGAGGCCTTAACAATGAGCAGTTCTTC. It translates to CASSILLAGGLNNEQFF.

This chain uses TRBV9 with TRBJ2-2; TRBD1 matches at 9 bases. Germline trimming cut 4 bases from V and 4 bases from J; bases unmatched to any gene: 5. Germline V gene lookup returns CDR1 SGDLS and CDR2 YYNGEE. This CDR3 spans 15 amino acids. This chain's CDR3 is CASSRTGEPTGELFF. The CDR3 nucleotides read TGTGCCAGCAGCCGGACAGGGGAGCCCACCGGGGAGCTGTTTTTT.

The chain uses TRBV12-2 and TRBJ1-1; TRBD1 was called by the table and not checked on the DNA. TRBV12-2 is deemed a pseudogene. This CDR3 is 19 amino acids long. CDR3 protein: CASRATPRGTGLPNTEAFF. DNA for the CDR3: TGTGCAAGTCGCGCCACCCCTCGGGGGACAGGGTTACCTAACACTGAAGCTTTCTTT.

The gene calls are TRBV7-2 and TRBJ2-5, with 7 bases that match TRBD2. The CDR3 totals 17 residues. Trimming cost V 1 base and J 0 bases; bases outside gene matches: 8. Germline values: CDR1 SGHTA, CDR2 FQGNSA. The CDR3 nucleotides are TGTGCCAGCAGCTTAGTATTGGGCGGGAGAAACCAAGAGACCCAGTACTTC. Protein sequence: CASSLVLGGRNQETQYF. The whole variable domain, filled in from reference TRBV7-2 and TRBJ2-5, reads GAGVSQSPSNKVTEKGKDVELRCDPISGHTALYWYRQSLGQGLEFLIYFQGNSAPDKSGLPSDRFSAERTGGSVSTLTIQRTQQEDSAVYLCASSLVLGGRNQETQYFGPGTRLLVL.

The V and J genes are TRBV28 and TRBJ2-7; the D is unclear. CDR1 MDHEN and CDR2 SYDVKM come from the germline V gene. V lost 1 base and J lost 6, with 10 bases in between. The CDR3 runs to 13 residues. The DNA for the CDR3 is TGTGCCAGCAGTTTATTTCGGACCCTCGAGCAGTACTTC. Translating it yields CASSLFRTLEQYF.

The CDR3 here is CAWSDRGSAGELFF. CDR3 nucleotides: TGTGCCTGGAGCGACAGGGGGTCAGCCGGGGAGCTGTTTTTT. The chain has TRBV30 and TRBJ2-2, with 9 bases fitting TRBD1. The V segment lost 3 bases and the J segment 6 bases; nucleotides outside the gene matches: 5. The germline V gene encodes CDR1 GTSNPN and CDR2 SVGIG (reference sequence). The CDR3 runs 14 residues. Supplemented by reference TRBV30 and TRBJ2-2, the full variable domain reads SQTIHQWPATLVQPVGSPLSLECTVEGTSNPNLYWYRQAAGRGLQLLFYSVGIGQISSEVPQNLSASRPQDRQFILSSKKLLLSDSGFYLCAWSDRGSAGELFFGEGSRLTVL.

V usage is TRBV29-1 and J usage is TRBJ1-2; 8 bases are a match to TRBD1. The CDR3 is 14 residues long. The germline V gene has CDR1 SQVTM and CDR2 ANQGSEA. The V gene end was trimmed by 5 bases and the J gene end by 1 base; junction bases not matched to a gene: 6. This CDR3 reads CSVSGTGNNYGYTF. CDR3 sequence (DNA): TGCAGCGTTTCCGGGACAGGCAATAACTATGGCTACACCTTC.

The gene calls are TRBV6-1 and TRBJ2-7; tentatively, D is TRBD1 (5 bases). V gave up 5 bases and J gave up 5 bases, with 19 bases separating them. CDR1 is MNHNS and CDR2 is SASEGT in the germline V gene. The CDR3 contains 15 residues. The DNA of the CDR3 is TGTGCCAGCAGTCCCACAGACTTAGGGGTACACGAGCAGTACTTC. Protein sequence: CASSPTDLGVHEQYF.

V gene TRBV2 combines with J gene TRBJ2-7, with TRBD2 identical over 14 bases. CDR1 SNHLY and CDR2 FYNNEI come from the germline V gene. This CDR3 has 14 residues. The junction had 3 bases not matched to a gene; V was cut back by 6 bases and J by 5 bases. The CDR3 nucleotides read TGTGCCAGCAGGGGGACTAGCGGGAGCGACGAGCAGTACTTC. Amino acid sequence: CASRGTSGSDEQYF.

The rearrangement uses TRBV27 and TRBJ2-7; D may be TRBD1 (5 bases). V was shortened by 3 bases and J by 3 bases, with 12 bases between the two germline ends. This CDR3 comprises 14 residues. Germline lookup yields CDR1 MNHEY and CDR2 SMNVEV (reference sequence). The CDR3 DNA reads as TGTGCCAGCAGTTTTGGGAAGGGGTACTACGAGCAGTACTTC. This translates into CASSFGKGYYEQYF.

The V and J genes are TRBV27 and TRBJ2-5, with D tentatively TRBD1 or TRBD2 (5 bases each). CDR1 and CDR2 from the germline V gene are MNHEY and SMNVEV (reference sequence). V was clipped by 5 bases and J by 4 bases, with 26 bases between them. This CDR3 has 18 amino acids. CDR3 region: CASSPGDGGDGYGETQYF. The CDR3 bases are TGTGCCAGCAGTCCCGGGGACGGTGGGGATGGTTATGGAGAGACCCAGTACTTC.

The CDR3 sequence: CASSSGLAGVSYNEQFF. In DNA, the CDR3 is TGTGCCAGCAGCTCCGGACTAGCGGGGGTCTCCTACAATGAGCAGTTCTTC. The chain is built from TRBV7-9 and TRBJ2-1; 13 bases are a match to TRBD2. After removal of 4 bases from V and 0 bases from J, the junction contained 3 bases not matched to a gene. The germline V gene encodes CDR1 SEHNR and CDR2 FQNEAQ (reference sequence). The CDR3 contains 17 residues.

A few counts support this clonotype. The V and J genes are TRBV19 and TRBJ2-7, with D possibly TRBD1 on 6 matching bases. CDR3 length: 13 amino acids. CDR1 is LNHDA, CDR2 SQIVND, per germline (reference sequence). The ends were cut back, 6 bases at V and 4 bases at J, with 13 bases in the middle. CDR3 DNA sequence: TGTGCCAGTAGCTCCGGACAGATATACGAGCAGTACTTC. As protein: CASSSGQIYEQYF.

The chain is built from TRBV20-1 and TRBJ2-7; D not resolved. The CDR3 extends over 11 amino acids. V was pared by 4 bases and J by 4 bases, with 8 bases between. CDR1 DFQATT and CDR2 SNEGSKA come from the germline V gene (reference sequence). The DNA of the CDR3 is TGCAGTGCTACGACTTCATACGAGCAGTACTTC. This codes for CSATTSYEQYF.

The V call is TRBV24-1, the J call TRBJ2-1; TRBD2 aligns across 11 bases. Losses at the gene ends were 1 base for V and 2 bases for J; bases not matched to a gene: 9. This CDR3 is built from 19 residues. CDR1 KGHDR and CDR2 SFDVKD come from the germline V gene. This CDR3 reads CATSDFRTSGSDTYNEQFF. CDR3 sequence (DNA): TGTGCCACCAGTGATTTTAGAACTAGCGGGAGCGATACCTACAATGAGCAGTTCTTC.

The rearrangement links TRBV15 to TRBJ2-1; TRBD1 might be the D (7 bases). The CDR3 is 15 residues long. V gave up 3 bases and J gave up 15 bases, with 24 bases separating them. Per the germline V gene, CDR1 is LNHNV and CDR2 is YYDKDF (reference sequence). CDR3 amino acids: CATSSTGTARLGRFF. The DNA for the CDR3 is TGTGCCACCAGCAGTACCGGGACAGCGAGACTAGGGCGGTTCTTC.

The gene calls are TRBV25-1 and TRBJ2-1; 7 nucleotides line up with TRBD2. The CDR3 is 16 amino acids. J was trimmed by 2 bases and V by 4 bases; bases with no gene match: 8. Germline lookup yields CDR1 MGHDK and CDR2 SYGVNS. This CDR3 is CASSAGGSSTYNEQFF. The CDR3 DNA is TGTGCCAGCAGTGCCGGCGGGAGTTCGACCTACAATGAGCAGTTCTTC.